The text below deals with one T cell receptor beta chain. This clonotype was detected ten times or more. Its specific antigen is unknown. There are no base qualities to consult, and no much larger clone falls within one base. The entry originates in a study of spatial heterogeneity in lung cancer (dated by TCRdb to the late 2010s). A note on the overall study: Beta-chain transcripts were consistently detected in greater numbers than alpha-chain transcripts, which likely reflected higher beta-chain transcript abundance. In the raw uncorrected reads, each unique combination of TCR and UMI appeared more than ten times on average. The study quantitatively compared TCR alpha and beta repertoires across multiple tumor regions, matched nontumor lung and blood in non-small cell lung cancer. Nonsynonymous mutation counts, determined by whole-exome sequencing of tumor tissue, were related to TCR repertoire features. Both alpha and beta chains were TCR-sequenced in samples taken at surgery, namely 220 tumor regions, 61 to 65 matched nontumor lung samples and about 58 PBMC samples.

Library preparation was by 5' RACE. Reads for this sample came from a NextSeq 500. The TCR library protocol attached a unique molecular identifier to each TCR cDNA molecule to allow correction of PCR and sequencing errors. The original pipeline was this. Decombinator tools were used for TCR identification, UMI-based error correction and CDR3 extraction. TCRs above a frequency of 2 per 1,000, corresponding to the top 1% of the tumor frequency distribution, were defined as expanded. Renyi diversity was computed with the R vegan package after each repertoire had been subsampled 100 times to 5,000 TCRs. CDR3 similarity networks were built from amino acid triplet string-kernel similarity, with CDR3s being connected when pairwise similarity was above 0.82. TCRdb reanalyzed the raw reads on its own, using fastp at Q25 for trimming and MiXCR for clone calling, and kept in-frame beta chains. Rows are unified per CDR3 protein, each entry keeping the most common DNA and genes. TCRdb, not the original authors, processed these V and J calls. Recorded for this sample are approximately 11,000 distinct CDR3 sequences; more than 3% of them occurred a single time. The ten largest clones add up to around 50% of the sample.

The CDR3 holds 18 amino acids from the cysteine to the phenylalanine. The CDR3 DNA has 54 bases and is translated from base 1. At the junction V is shortened by 5 bases and J by 0 bases, with 17 bases in between. For CDR1 and CDR2, the germline V gene lists KGHSH and LQKENI. The label giving this sample's time point can be read as: sample taken at primary tumor resection. The donors were 70 or so patients from the lung TRACERx cohort who had early-stage, untreated non-small cell lung cancer. Whole RNA extracted from tumor and nontumor lung tissue, or from cryopreserved PBMC samples, was used for TCR sequencing without cell sorting. Only patients with enough RNA available from two or more tumor regions were chosen for TCR sequencing. The research as a whole found: Ubiquitous expanded tumor TCRs showed up in blood more often at tumor resection than at routine follow-up. Confirming at a functional level the hypothesis that regional TCRs recognize regional mutations was considered to require additional single-cell paired TCR alpha and beta sequencing.

The specimen comprised PBMCs, sampled at surgery. The chain uses TRBV18 and TRBJ2-6; the D region possibly corresponds to TRBD2 (6 bases align). The clonotype comes from a female donor with early-stage non-small cell lung cancer. The CDR3 region has the sequence CASSALSGLSSGANVLTF. The bases read TGTGCCAGCTCAGCTCTCTCGGGACTTAGCTCTGGGGCCAACGTCCTGACTTTC.